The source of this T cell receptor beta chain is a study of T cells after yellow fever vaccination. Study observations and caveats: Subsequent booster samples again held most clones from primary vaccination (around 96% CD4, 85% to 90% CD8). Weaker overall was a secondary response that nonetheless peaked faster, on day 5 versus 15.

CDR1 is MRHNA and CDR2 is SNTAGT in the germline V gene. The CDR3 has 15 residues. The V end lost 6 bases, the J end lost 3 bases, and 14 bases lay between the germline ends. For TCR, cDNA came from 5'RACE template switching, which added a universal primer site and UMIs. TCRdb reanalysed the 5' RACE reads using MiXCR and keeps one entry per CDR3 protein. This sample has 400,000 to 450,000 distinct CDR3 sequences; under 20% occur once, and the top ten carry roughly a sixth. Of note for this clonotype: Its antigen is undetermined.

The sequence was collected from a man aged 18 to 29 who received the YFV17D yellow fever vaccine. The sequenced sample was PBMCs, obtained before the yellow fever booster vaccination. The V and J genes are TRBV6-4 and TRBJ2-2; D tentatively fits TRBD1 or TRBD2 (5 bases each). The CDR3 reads CASSPGTEDTGELFF. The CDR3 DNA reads TGTGCCAGCAGCCCCGGGACGGAGGACACCGGGGAGCTGTTTTTT.